This is a list of T cell receptor beta chains from one sample in a study of cytotoxic CD8 clonotypes in ibrutinib-treated CLL. Repertoires were generated with immunoSEQ multiplex PCR, while TCRdb's copy carries only in-frame clones and drops some. The sample gives about 44,000 clones, 60% to 75% of which show up once; 9.5% to 15% is in the top ten. Specimen: PBMCs, collected after 12 months of ibrutinib treatment. The receptor source for this set is a human donor with chronic lymphocytic leukemia. Both conserved end residues are part of each CDR3. D genes are given only for firm matches. Size is omitted from some rows. Given values are once, few, many or a class for expanded clones.

clone size	V gene	J gene	CDR3 length	D gene	CDR3 DNA	CDR3 protein
-	TRBV4-2	TRBJ2-1	16	-	TGTGCCAGCAGCCAAGGGAGGACCCCGGCGGGAAATGAGCAGTTCTTC	CASSQGRTPAGNEQFF
few	TRBV4-2	TRBJ1-1	9	TRBD1	TGTGACGCGACAGGGAAAGCTTTCTTT	CDATGKAFF
few	TRBV5-5	TRBJ1-5	14	-	TGTGCCAGCAGCTTGGAGGGCGGTGCAGAGCCCCAGCATTTT	CASSLEGGAEPQHF
-	TRBV5-1	TRBJ2-3	13	-	TGCGCCAGCAGCTTGGGGGTTTCGGATACGCAGTATTTT	CASSLGVSDTQYF
-	TRBV6-5	TRBJ1-2	14	-	TGTGCCAGCGCGCCCGGGGAGGGGACCTATGGCTACACCTTC	CASAPGEGTYGYTF
-	TRBV5-1	TRBJ2-5	15	TRBD1	TGCGCCAGCAGCGCGGCGACAGGGGACGGTGAGACCCAGTACTTC	CASSAATGDGETQYF
-	TRBV13	TRBJ2-2	17	TRBD2	TGTGCCAGCAGCACAGGCCCGGGGGGGCCCACCACCGGGGAGCTGTTTTTT	CASSTGPGGPTTGELFF
once	TRBV2	TRBJ2-5	15	-	TGTGCCAGCAGTGGAGAGGGACTGGGGCAAGAGACCCAGTACTTC	CASSGEGLGQETQYF
-	TRBV15	TRBJ1-5	14	TRBD1	TGTGCCACCACCGGGACAGGGACCCGTCAGCCCCAGCATTTT	CATTGTGTRQPQHF
-	TRBV4-1	TRBJ1-1	12	-	TGCGCCAGCAGCCAAGCCGGGGCTGAAGCTTTCTTT	CASSQAGAEAFF
-	TRBV7-9	TRBJ2-2	15	-	TGTGCCAGCATCTTCCAGGGGAAGTCGACCGGGGAGCTGTTTTTT	CASIFQGKSTGELFF
-	TRBV18	TRBJ1-1	15	TRBD1	TGTGCCAGCTCACAGAATCAGGGGGAGAGCACTGAAGCTTTCTTT	CASSQNQGESTEAFF
-	TRBV27	TRBJ1-2	13	TRBD1	TGTGCCAGCAGTTTCGGACAGGACTCGGTCTACACCTTC	CASSFGQDSVYTF
-	TRBV19	TRBJ1-1	15	-	TGTGCCAGTAGTCCTGTAGGACAGATGAACACTGAAGCTTTCTTT	CASSPVGQMNTEAFF
-	TRBV13	TRBJ2-3	15	-	TGTGCCAGCAGCTGGTCTGGGGCTGGCACAGATACGCAGTATTTT	CASSWSGAGTDTQYF
once	TRBV5-4	TRBJ2-3	18	-	TGTGCCAGCAGCTTGGCCGGCAGGTCTCCTTCCGGCACAGATACGCAGTATTTT	CASSLAGRSPSGTDTQYF
once	TRBV10-3	TRBJ2-2	15	TRBD1	TGTGCCATCAGTGGGGGACAGTCGAACACCGGGGAGCTGTTTTTT	CAISGGQSNTGELFF
-	TRBV19	TRBJ1-1	13	-	TGTGCCAGTAGTAAGGACCGAGTGTTTGAAGCTTTCTTT	CASSKDRVFEAFF
-	TRBV9	TRBJ1-2	15	TRBD1	TGTGCCAGCAGCCCTCGGACAGGAGCTGACTATGGCTACACCTTC	CASSPRTGADYGYTF
once	TRBV19	TRBJ1-5	14	-	TGTGCCAGTAGCAGCGACAGGCATAATCAGCCCCAGCATTTT	CASSSDRHNQPQHF
-	TRBV15	TRBJ2-3	15	TRBD1	TGTGCCACCAGCAACCGACAGGGACGCACAGATACGCAGTATTTT	CATSNRQGRTDTQYF
once	TRBV9	TRBJ2-5	14	-	TGTGCCAGCAGCGTAGACGGGCGGGGAGAGACCCAGTACTTC	CASSVDGRGETQYF
-	TRBV27	TRBJ1-4	18	-	TGTGCCAGCAGTTTGTTCGGGGAAAGGTCTGCAACTAATGAAAAACTGTTTTTT	CASSLFGERSATNEKLFF
-	TRBV11-2	TRBJ2-3	13	-	TGTGCCAGCAGCTCACCTAACACAGATACGCAGTATTTT	CASSSPNTDTQYF
few	TRBV15	TRBJ1-1	13	TRBD1	TGTGCCACCAGTGGACAGGGAGACACTGAAGCTTTCTTT	CATSGQGDTEAFF
few	TRBV5-1	TRBJ1-2	15	-	TGCGCCAGCAGCTTGTACGCAGGTTCGGCGGATGGCTACACCTTC	CASSLYAGSADGYTF
-	TRBV29-1	TRBJ1-1	13	TRBD1	TGCAGCGTTGGACAGGGGGCTACCACTGAAGCTTTCTTT	CSVGQGATTEAFF
-	TRBV5-1	TRBJ2-1	13	TRBD2	TGCGCCAGCAGCATCGGGGGGGACAATGAGCAGTTCTTC	CASSIGGDNEQFF
-	TRBV5-1	TRBJ1-1	11	-	TGCGCCAGCAGCCTCGACAGTGAAGCTTTCTTT	CASSLDSEAFF
few	TRBV9	TRBJ2-7	16	TRBD2	TGTGCCAGCAGCGGCTCCGGGACTAGCGGCTCCTACGAGCAGTACTTC	CASSGSGTSGSYEQYF
-	TRBV19	TRBJ1-4	15	-	TGTGCCAGTAGTATCGGGACCGTTACTAATGAAAAACTGTTTTTT	CASSIGTVTNEKLFF
-	TRBV7-9	TRBJ1-2	13	TRBD1	TGTGCCAGCAGCTCAGGACAGGGGGGTGGCTACACCTTC	CASSSGQGGGYTF
-	TRBV19	TRBJ2-2	16	TRBD1	TGTGCCAGTAGTATGGCGGGACAGGGGAGGTCCGGGGAGCTGTTTTTT	CASSMAGQGRSGELFF
once	TRBV9	TRBJ1-1	15	-	TGTGCCAGCAGCGCGAATCCCCAACGGTACACTGAAGCTTTCTTT	CASSANPQRYTEAFF
-	TRBV27	TRBJ1-2	16	-	TGTGCCAGCAGTCCGTGGGCGGGGGCAGGTAGCTATGGCTACACCTTC	CASSPWAGAGSYGYTF
-	TRBV11-2	TRBJ1-5	12	-	TGTGCCAGCAGCTCCGAGAGGCAGCCCCAGCATTTT	CASSSERQPQHF
-	TRBV2	TRBJ1-4	14	-	TGTGCCAGCAGTGACAGGGCGGCTAATGAAAAACTGTTTTTT	CASSDRAANEKLFF
-	TRBV27	TRBJ1-5	15	-	TGTGCCAGCAGTAAGGGGGGATATAGCAATCAGCCCCAGCATTTT	CASSKGGYSNQPQHF
-	TRBV11-2	TRBJ1-5	18	-	TGTGCCAGCAGCTCCCAGAGTCAGGGATATAATAGCAATCAGCCCCAGCATTTT	CASSSQSQGYNSNQPQHF
few	TRBV9	TRBJ1-6	16	TRBD1	TGTGCCAGCAGCGAGACCGGGACAGGGGTAAGATCACCCCTCCACTTT	CASSETGTGVRSPLHF
-	TRBV5-1	TRBJ1-6	14	-	TGCGCCAGCAGCTTGGGGGACACTAATTCACCCCTCCACTTT	CASSLGDTNSPLHF
-	TRBV19	TRBJ1-2	14	TRBD1	TGTGCCAGTGGAAACAGGGGATCCCGTATTGGCTACACCTTC	CASGNRGSRIGYTF
-	TRBV7-9	TRBJ1-1	13	-	TGTGCCAGCGTCCGGGGGAGCGGCACTGAAGCTTTCTTT	CASVRGSGTEAFF
few	TRBV11-2	TRBJ1-3	14	-	TGTGCCAGCAGCTTTAGCAGGGGTGGAAACACCATATATTTT	CASSFSRGGNTIYF
-	TRBV6-1	TRBJ2-1	15	-	TGTGCCAGCAGTGAGCCTCGGGCCTACTACAATGAGCAGTTCTTC	CASSEPRAYYNEQFF
-	TRBV29-1	TRBJ1-1	14	-	TGCAGCGTTGCCGACTCTCGCAGGGGAGCTGAAGCTTTCTTT	CSVADSRRGAEAFF
-	TRBV9	TRBJ2-5	13	-	TGTGCCAGCAGCACGGACAGTCGAGAGACCCAGTACTTC	CASSTDSRETQYF
-	TRBV30	TRBJ1-6	14	-	TGTGCCTGGAGTACCAGGGGAGGACGCTCACCCCTCCACTTT	CAWSTRGGRSPLHF
few	TRBV5-1	TRBJ1-1	15	-	TGCGCCAGCAGCATCCAGCACACAGGGTACCCTGAAGCTTTCTTT	CASSIQHTGYPEAFF
-	TRBV6-5	TRBJ1-3	16	-	TGTGCCAGCAGTTCGCCCGGGGACGGGGTTGGAAACACCATATATTTT	CASSSPGDGVGNTIYF